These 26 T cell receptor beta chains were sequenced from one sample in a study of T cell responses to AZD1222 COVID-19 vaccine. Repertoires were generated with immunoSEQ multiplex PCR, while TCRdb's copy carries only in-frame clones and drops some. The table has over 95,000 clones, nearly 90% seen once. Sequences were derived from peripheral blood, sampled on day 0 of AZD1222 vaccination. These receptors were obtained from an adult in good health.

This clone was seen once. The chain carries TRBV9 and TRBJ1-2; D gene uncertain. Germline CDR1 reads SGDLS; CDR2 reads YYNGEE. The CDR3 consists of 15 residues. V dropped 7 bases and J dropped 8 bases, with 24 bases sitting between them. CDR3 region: CASSEGEGSAWGYTF. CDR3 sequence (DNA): TGTGCCAGCTCCGAGGGTGAGGGATCGGCGTGGGGCTACACCTTC.

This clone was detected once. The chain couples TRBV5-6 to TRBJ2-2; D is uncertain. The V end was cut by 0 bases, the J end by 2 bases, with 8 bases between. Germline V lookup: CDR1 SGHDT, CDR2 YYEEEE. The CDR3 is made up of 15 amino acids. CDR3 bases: TGTGCCAGCAGCTTGGTTAACATCAACACCGGGGAGCTGTTTTTT. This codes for CASSLVNINTGELFF.

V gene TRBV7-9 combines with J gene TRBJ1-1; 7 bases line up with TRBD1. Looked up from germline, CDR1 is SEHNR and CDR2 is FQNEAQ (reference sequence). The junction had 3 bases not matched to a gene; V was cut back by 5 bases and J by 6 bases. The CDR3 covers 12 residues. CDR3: CASSPDRPEAFF. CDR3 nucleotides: TGTGCCAGCAGCCCGGACAGGCCTGAAGCTTTCTTT.

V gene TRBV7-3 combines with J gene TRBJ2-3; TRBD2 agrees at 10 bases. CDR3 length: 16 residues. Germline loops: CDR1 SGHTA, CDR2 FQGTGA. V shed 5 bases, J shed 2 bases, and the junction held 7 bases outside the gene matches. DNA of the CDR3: TGTGCCAGCAGCCGGGGGACTAGCGAGAACACAGATACGCAGTATTTT. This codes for CASSRGTSENTDTQYF. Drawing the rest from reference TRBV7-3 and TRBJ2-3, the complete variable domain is GAGVSQTPSNKVTEKGKYVELRCDPISGHTALYWYRQSLGQGPEFLIYFQGTGAADDSGLPNDRFFAVRPEGSVSTLKIQRTERGDSAVYLCASSRGTSENTDTQYFGPGTRLTVL.

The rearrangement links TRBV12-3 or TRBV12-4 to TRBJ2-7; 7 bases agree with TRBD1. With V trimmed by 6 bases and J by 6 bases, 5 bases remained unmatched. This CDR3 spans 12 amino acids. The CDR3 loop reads CASSRDRSEQYV. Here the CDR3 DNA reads TGTGCCAGCAGCCGGGACAGAAGCGAGCAGTACGTC.

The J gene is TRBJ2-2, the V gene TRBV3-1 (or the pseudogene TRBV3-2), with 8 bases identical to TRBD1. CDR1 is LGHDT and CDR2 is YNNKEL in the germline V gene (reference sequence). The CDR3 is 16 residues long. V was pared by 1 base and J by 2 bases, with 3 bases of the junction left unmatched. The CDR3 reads CASSQVGQANTGELFF. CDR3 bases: TGTGCCAGCAGCCAAGTGGGACAGGCCAACACCGGGGAGCTGTTTTTT.

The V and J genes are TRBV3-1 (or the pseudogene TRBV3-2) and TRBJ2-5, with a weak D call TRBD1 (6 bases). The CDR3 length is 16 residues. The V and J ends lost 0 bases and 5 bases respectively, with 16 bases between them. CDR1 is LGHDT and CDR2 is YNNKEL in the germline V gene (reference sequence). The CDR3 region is CASSQDYGGREETQYF. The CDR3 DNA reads TGTGCCAGCAGCCAAGATTATGGGGGCAGGGAGGAGACCCAGTACTTC.

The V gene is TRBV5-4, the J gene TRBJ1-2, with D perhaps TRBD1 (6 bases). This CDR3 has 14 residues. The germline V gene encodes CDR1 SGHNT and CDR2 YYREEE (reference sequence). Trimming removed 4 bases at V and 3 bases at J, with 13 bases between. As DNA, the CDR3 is TGTGCCAGCAGCCCATTGAAGGGGGACTATGGCTACACCTTC. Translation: CASSPLKGDYGYTF. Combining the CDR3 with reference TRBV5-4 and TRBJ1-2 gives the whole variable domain ETGVTQSPTHLIKTRGQQVTLRCSSQSGHNTVSWYQQALGQGPQFIFQYYREEENGRGNFPPRFSGLQFPNYSSELNVNALELDDSALYLCASSPLKGDYGYTFGSGTRLTVV.

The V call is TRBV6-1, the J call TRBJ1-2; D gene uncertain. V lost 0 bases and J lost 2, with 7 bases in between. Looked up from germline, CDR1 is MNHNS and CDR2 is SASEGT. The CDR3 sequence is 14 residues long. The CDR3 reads CASSEALQNYGYTF. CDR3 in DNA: TGTGCCAGCAGTGAAGCTCTCCAAAACTATGGCTACACCTTC.

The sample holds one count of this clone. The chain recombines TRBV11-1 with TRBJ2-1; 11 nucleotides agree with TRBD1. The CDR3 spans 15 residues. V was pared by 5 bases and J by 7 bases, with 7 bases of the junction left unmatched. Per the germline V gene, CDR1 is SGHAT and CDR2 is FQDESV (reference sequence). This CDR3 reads CASSKRGTGGNEQFF. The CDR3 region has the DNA TGTGCCAGCAGCAAACGCGGGACAGGGGGAAATGAGCAGTTCTTC.

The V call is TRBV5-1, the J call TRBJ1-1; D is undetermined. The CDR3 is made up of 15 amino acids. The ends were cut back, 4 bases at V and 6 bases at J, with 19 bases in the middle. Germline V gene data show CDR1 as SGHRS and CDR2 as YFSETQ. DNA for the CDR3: TGCGCCAGCAGCCCCGGAAGGACGGCCCCCGCTGAAGCTTTCTTT. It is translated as CASSPGRTAPAEAFF. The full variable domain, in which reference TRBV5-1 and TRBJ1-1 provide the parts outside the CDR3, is KAGVTQTPRYLIKTRGQQVTLSCSPISGHRSVSWYQQTPGQGLQFLFEYFSETQRNKGNFPGRFSGRQFSNSRSEMNVSTLELGDSALYLCASSPGRTAPAEAFFGQGTRLTVV.

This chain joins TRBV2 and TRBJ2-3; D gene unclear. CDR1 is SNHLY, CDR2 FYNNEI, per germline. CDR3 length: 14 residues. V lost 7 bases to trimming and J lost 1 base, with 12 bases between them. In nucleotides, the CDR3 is TGTGCCAGCACCCCTGGGCCCGGCACAGATACGCAGTATTTT. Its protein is CASTPGPGTDTQYF.

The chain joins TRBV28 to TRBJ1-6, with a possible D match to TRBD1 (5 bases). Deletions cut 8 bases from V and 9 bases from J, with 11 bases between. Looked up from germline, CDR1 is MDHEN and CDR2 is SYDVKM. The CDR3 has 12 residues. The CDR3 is CASSGAGSPLHF. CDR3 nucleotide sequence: TGTGCCAGCTCTGGGGCTGGTTCACCCCTCCACTTT.

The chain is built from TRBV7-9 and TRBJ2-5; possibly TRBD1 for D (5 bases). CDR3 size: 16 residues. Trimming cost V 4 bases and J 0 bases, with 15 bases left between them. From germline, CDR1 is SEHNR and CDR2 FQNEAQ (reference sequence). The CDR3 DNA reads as TGTGCCAGCAGCTCGACAGTCGGGTCGTACCAAGAGACCCAGTACTTC. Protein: CASSSTVGSYQETQYF.

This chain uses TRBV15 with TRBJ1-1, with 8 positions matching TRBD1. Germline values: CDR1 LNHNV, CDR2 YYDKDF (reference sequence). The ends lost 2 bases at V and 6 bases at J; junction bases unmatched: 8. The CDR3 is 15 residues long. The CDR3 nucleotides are TGTGCCACCAGCAGACAGACAGGGGCTAGCGCTGAAGCTTTCTTT. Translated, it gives CATSRQTGASAEAFF.

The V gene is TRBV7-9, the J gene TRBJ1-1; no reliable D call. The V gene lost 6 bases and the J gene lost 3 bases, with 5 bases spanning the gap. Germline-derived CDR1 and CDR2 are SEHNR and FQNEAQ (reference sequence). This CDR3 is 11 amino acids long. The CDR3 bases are TGTGCCAGCAGGGCCTACACTGAAGCTTTCTTT. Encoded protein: CASRAYTEAFF.

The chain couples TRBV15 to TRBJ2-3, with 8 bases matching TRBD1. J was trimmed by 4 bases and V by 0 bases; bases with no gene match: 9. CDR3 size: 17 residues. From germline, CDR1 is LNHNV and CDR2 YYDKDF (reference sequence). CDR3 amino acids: CATSRDVRAGGADTQYF. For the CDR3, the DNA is TGTGCCACCAGCAGAGATGTAAGGGCAGGGGGCGCAGATACGCAGTATTTT.

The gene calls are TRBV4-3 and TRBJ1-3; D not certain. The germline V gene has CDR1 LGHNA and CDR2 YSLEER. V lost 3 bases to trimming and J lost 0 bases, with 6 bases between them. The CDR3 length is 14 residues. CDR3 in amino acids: CASSQKVSGNTIYF. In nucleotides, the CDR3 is TGCGCCAGCAGCCAGAAGGTCTCTGGAAACACCATATATTTT.

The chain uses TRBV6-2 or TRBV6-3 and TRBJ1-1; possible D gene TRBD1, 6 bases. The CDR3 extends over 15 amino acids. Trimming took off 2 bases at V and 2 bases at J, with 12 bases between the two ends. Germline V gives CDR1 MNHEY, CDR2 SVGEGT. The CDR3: CASSYRGLLNTEAFF. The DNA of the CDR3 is TGTGCCAGCAGTTACCGGGGGCTACTCAACACTGAAGCTTTCTTT.

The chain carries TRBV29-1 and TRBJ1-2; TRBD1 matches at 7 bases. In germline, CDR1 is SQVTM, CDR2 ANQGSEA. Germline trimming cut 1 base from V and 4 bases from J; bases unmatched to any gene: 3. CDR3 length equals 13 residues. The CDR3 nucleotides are TGCAGCGTTGAAGGGGACAGTATCTATGGCTACACCTTC. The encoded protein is CSVEGDSIYGYTF.

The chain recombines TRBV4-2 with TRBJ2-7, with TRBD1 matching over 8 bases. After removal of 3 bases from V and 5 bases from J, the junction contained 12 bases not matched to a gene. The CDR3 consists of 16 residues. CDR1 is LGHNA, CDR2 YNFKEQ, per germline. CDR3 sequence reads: CASSHEASRGLDEQYF. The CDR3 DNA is TGTGCCAGCAGCCACGAGGCCTCCAGGGGGCTCGACGAGCAGTACTTC.

The CDR3 reads CASSVSGGADRGYNEQFF. In DNA form, the CDR3 reads TGTGCCAGCAGCGTTAGCGGGGGGGCGGACCGTGGATACAATGAGCAGTTCTTC. The V call is TRBV9, the J call TRBJ2-1, with 11 bases fitting TRBD2. From germline, CDR1 is SGDLS and CDR2 YYNGEE. V shed 2 bases, J shed 4 bases, and the junction held 11 bases outside the gene matches. The CDR3 has 18 residues.

The CDR3 sequence: CASSRGQVINEQFF. In DNA form, the CDR3 reads TGTGCCAGCAGTCGAGGACAGGTTATCAATGAGCAGTTCTTC. The V gene is TRBV25-1, the J gene TRBJ2-1; TRBD1 matches 7 bases. The V segment lost 5 bases and the J segment 6 bases; nucleotides outside the gene matches: 7. The CDR3 consists of 14 residues. Germline V gives CDR1 MGHDK, CDR2 SYGVNS.

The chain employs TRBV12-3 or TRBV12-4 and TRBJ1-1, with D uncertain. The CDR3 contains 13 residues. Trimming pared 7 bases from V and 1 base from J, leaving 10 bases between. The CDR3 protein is CASTPSRNTEAFF. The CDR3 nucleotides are TGTGCCAGCACCCCGAGTAGGAACACTGAAGCTTTCTTT.

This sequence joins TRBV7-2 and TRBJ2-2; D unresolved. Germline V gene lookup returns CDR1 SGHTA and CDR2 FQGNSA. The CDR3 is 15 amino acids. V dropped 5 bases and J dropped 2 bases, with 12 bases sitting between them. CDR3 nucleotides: TGTGCCAGCAGCCCCGTGGCAGGCAACACCGGGGAGCTGTTTTTT. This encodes CASSPVAGNTGELFF.

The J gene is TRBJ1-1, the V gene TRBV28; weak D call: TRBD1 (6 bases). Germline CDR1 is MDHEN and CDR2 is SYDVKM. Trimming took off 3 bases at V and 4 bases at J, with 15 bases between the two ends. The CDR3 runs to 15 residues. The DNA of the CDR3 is TGTGCCAGCAGTTTTTTAGGGGGGGTGAGCACTGAAGCTTTCTTT. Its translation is CASSFLGGVSTEAFF.